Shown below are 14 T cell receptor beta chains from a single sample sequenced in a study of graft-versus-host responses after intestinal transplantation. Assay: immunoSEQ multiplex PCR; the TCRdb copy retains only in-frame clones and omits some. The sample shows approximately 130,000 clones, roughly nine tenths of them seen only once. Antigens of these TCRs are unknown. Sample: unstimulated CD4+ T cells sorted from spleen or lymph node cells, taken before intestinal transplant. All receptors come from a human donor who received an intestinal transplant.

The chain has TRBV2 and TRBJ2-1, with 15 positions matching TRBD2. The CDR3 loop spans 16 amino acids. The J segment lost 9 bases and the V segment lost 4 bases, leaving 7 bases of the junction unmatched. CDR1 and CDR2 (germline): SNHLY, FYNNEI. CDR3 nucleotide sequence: TGTGCCAGCAGTGGTGGACTAGCGGGGGGGCGGGGTGAGCAGTTCTTC. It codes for CASSGGLAGGRGEQFF.

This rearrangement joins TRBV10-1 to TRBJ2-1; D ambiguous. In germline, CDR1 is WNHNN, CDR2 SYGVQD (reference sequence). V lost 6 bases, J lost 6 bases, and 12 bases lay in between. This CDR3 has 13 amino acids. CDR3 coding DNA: TGCGCCAGCAGCGCTAATACTCCCAATGAGCAGTTCTTC. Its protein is CASSANTPNEQFF.

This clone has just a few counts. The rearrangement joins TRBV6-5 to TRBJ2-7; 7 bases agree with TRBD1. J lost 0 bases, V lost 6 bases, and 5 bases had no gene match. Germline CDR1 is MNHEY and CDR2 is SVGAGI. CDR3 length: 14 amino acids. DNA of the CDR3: TGTGCCAGCAGGGGGACAGTTTCCTCCTACGAGCAGTACTTC. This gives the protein CASRGTVSSYEQYF.

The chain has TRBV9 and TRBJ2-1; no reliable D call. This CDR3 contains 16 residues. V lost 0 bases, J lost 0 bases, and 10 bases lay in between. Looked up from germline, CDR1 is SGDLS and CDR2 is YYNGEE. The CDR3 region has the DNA TGTGCCAGCAGCGTAGAGAACTCACACTCCTACAATGAGCAGTTCTTC. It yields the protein CASSVENSHSYNEQFF. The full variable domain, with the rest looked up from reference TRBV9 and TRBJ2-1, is DSGVTQTPKHLITATGQRVTLRCSPRSGDLSVYWYQQSLDQGLQFLIQYYNGEERAKGNILERFSAQQFPDLHSELNLSSLELGDSALYFCASSVENSHSYNEQFFGPGTRLTVL.

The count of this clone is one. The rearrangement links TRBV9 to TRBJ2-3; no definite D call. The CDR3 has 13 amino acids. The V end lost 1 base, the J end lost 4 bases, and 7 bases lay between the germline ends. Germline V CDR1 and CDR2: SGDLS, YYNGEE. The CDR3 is CASSVLGPDTQYF. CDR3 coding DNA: TGTGCCAGCAGCGTACTCGGCCCAGATACGCAGTATTTT.

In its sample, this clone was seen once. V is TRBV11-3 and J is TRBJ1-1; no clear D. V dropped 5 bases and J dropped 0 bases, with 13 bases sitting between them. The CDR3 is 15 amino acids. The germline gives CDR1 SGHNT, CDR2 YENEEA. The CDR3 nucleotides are TGTGCCAGCAGCCCTTATCAAATCATGAACACTGAAGCTTTCTTT. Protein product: CASSPYQIMNTEAFF. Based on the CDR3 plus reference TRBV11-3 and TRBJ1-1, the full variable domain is EAGVVQSPRYKIIEKKQPVAFWCNPISGHNTLYWYLQNLGQGPELLIRYENEEAVDDSQLPKDRFSAERLKGVDSTLKIQPAELGDSAVYLCASSPYQIMNTEAFFGQGTRLTVV.

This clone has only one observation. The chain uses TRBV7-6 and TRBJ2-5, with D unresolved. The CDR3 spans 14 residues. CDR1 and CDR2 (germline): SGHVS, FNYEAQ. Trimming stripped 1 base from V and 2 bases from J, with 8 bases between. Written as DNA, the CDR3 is TGTGCCAGCAGCTTAGGGGCGAATCAAGAGACCCAGTACTTC. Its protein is CASSLGANQETQYF. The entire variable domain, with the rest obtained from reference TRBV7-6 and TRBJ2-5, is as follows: GAGVSQSPRYKVTKRGQDVALRCDPISGHVSLYWYRQALGQGPEFLTYFNYEAQQDKSGLPNDRFSAERPEGSISTLTIQRTEQRDSAMYRCASSLGANQETQYFGPGTRLLVL.

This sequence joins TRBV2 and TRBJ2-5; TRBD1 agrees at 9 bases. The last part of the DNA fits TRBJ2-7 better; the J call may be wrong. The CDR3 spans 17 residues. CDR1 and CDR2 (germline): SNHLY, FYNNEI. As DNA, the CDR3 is TGTGCCAGCATACTTCTGAGAGGGACAGGGAAGGATTACGAGCAGTACTTC. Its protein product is CASILLRGTGKDYEQYF.

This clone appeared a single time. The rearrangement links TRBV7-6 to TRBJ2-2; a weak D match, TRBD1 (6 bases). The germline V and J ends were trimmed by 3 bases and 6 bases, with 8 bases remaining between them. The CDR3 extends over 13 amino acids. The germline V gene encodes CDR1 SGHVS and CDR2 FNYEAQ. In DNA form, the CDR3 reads TGTGCCAGCAGCTTGACAGGCCCCGGGGAGCTGTTTTTT. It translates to CASSLTGPGELFF.

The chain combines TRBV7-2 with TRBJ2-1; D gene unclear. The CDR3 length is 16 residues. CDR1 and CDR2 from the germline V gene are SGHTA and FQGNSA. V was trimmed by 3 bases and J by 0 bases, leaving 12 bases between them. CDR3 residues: CASSLTGRSSYNEQFF. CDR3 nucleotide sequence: TGTGCCAGCAGCTTGACCGGGCGGAGCTCCTACAATGAGCAGTTCTTC.

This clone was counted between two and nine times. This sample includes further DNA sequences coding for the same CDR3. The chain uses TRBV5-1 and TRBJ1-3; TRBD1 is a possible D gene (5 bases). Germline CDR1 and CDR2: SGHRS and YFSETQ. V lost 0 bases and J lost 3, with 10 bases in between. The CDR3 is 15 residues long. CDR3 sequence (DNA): TGCGCCAGCAGCTTGGGAGGGACTGGTGGAAACACCATATATTTT. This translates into CASSLGGTGGNTIYF. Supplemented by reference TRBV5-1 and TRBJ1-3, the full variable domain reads KAGVTQTPRYLIKTRGQQVTLSCSPISGHRSVSWYQQTPGQGLQFLFEYFSETQRNKGNFPGRFSGRQFSNSRSEMNVSTLELGDSALYLCASSLGGTGGNTIYFGEGSWLTVV.

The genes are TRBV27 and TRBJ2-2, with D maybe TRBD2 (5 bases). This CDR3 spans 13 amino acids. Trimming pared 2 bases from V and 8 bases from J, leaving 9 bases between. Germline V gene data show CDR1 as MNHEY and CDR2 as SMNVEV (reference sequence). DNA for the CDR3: TGTGCCAGCAGTTTAGCGGGTCATGGGGAGCTGTTTTTT. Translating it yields CASSLAGHGELFF.

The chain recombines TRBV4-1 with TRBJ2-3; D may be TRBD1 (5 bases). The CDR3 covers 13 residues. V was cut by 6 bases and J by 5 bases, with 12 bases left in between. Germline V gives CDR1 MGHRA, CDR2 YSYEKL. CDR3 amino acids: CASSPGIGDTQYF. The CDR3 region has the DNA TGCGCCAGCAGTCCAGGGATCGGAGATACGCAGTATTTT.

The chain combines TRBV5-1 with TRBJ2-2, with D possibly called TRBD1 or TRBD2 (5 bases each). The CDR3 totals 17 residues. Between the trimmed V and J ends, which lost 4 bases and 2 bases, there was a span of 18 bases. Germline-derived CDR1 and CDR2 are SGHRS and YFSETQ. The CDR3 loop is CASSRRDGGGNTGELFF. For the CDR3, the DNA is TGCGCCAGCAGCCGCCGGGACGGAGGAGGTAACACCGGGGAGCTGTTTTTT.